The 23 T cell receptor beta chains in this list originate from one sample, sequenced in a study of blood T cell repertoires in COVID-19. Measured with immunoSEQ multiplex PCR; TCRdb has only the in-frame clones, and not every one. This table has tens of thousands of clones, approximately 83% appearing once. The material sequenced was peripheral blood. The receptors were sampled from a human donor in a cohort sampled during active COVID-19. The donor label of this sample is uncertain.

The chain is built from TRBV7-2 and TRBJ2-7; 7 nucleotides align to TRBD1. Unmatched junction bases numbered 8, after V lost 2 bases and J lost 1 base. Germline V lookup: CDR1 SGHTA, CDR2 FQGNSA. The CDR3 consists of 16 residues. Written as DNA, the CDR3 is TGTGCCAGCAGCTTAAGTACAGGGGCCCTATCCTACGAGCAGTACTTC. Translation gives CASSLSTGALSYEQYF.

This chain connects TRBV19 to TRBJ2-6; TRBD1 is a possible D gene (6 bases). The germline V and J ends were trimmed by 1 base and 0 bases, with 10 bases remaining between them. The germline gives CDR1 LNHDA, CDR2 SQIVND (reference sequence). This CDR3 region has 17 residues. Written as DNA, the CDR3 is TGTGCCAGTAGTATAGCGGGACAAACCTCTGGGGCCAACGTCCTGACTTTC. The encoded protein is CASSIAGQTSGANVLTF.

The chain employs TRBV9 and TRBJ1-2, with TRBD1 matching 11 bases. Germline values: CDR1 SGDLS, CDR2 YYNGEE. V trimming: 4 bases; J trimming: 4 bases; junction bases outside the gene matches: 6. The CDR3 has 15 amino acids. For the CDR3, the DNA is TGTGCCAGCAGCCTACGGGACAGGGGGGGCTATGGCTACACCTTC. Protein: CASSLRDRGGYGYTF. The full variable domain, with the rest looked up from reference TRBV9 and TRBJ1-2, is DSGVTQTPKHLITATGQRVTLRCSPRSGDLSVYWYQQSLDQGLQFLIQYYNGEERAKGNILERFSAQQFPDLHSELNLSSLELGDSALYFCASSLRDRGGYGYTFGSGTRLTVV.

In its sample, this clone was seen a few times. The chain recombines TRBV5-1 with TRBJ1-2; 11 positions agree with TRBD1. The CDR3 loop spans 15 amino acids. V shed 2 bases, J shed 3 bases, and the junction held 3 bases outside the gene matches. Germline V gives CDR1 SGHRS, CDR2 YFSETQ. The DNA of the CDR3 is TGCGCCAGCAGCTTATCGGGACAGGGGGACTATGGCTACACCTTC. Translating gives CASSLSGQGDYGYTF.

J is TRBJ1-1 and V is TRBV6-5; perhaps TRBD1 as D (5 bases). The CDR3 is 14 amino acids. Per germline, CDR1 MNHEY and CDR2 SVGAGI. The V gene lost 8 bases and the J gene lost 4 bases, with 17 bases spanning the gap. CDR3 loop: CASRQWGGSTEAFF. As DNA, the CDR3 is TGTGCCAGCCGCCAGTGGGGGGGTAGCACTGAAGCTTTCTTT.

V gene TRBV7-9 combines with J gene TRBJ2-3, with a tentative D call TRBD1 (6 bases). Per germline, CDR1 SEHNR and CDR2 FQNEAQ (reference sequence). V was shortened by 3 bases and J by 5 bases, with 12 bases between the two germline ends. The CDR3 runs to 14 residues. The CDR3 reads CASSFPGRGDTQYF. The CDR3, as DNA: TGTGCCAGCAGCTTTCCGGGCAGGGGAGATACGCAGTATTTT.

The rearrangement links TRBV7-8 to TRBJ2-3, with 7 bases lining up with TRBD1. The V gene end was trimmed by 4 bases and the J gene end by 0 bases; junction bases not matched to a gene: 4. Per germline, CDR1 SGHVS and CDR2 FQNEAQ. This CDR3 has 15 residues. CDR3 residues: CASSSGQSSTDTQYF. CDR3 nucleotides: TGTGCCAGCAGCTCGGGACAGAGTAGCACAGATACGCAGTATTTT.

The rearrangement uses TRBV11-2 and TRBJ2-7, with 7 nucleotides matching TRBD1. V lost 1 base and J lost 6; bases outside the gene matches: 15. Germline V gives CDR1 SGHAT, CDR2 FQNNGV. This CDR3 has 17 residues. In nucleotides, the CDR3 is TGTGCCAGCAGCTTAGGTGTTTCGGCAGGGGGTAGGGTCGAGCAGTACTTC. It encodes CASSLGVSAGGRVEQYF.

This chain uses TRBV30 with TRBJ1-3; maybe TRBD1 (6 bases). Looked up from germline, CDR1 is GTSNPN and CDR2 is SVGIG (reference sequence). Trimming shortened V by 0 bases and J by 8 bases, and 11 bases separated the two germline ends. The CDR3 sequence is 13 residues long. DNA of the CDR3: TGTGCCTGGAGTGTCGGGGGGGCGGACACCATATATTTT. As protein: CAWSVGGADTIYF. The whole variable domain, remainder taken from reference TRBV30 and TRBJ1-3, is SQTIHQWPATLVQPVGSPLSLECTVEGTSNPNLYWYRQAAGRGLQLLFYSVGIGQISSEVPQNLSASRPQDRQFILSSKKLLLSDSGFYLCAWSVGGADTIYFGEGSWLTVV.

V usage is TRBV18 and J usage is TRBJ2-2; 8 bases line up with TRBD2. The CDR3 sequence is 18 residues long. V dropped 3 bases and J dropped 0; count of bases not matched to a gene: 9. Germline lookup yields CDR1 KGHSH and CDR2 LQKENI. The CDR3 coding sequence is TGTGCCAGCTCACCTGCGGGGGGCAACCCAACGAACACCGGGGAGCTGTTTTTT. Protein: CASSPAGGNPTNTGELFF.

V is TRBV9 and J is TRBJ1-2; TRBD1 might be the D (5 bases). CDR1 and CDR2 from the germline V gene are SGDLS and YYNGEE. The CDR3 is made up of 13 amino acids. With 5 bases removed from V and 6 bases from J, the gap between germline ends came to 14 bases. CDR3 DNA sequence: TGTGCCAGCAGGGGCTGGGGCATCGATGGCTACACCTTC. As protein: CASRGWGIDGYTF.

The chain is built from TRBV5-8 and TRBJ1-2; no firm D call. Germline lookup yields CDR1 SGHTS and CDR2 YDEGEE. The CDR3 loop spans 14 amino acids. V gave up 6 bases and J gave up 0 bases, with 12 bases separating them. CDR3 amino acids: CASTARPANYGYTF. CDR3 coding DNA: TGTGCCAGCACCGCGCGGCCTGCTAACTATGGCTACACCTTC.

This clone was seen just once. The chain couples TRBV5-8 to TRBJ2-5; 15 positions match TRBD2. The CDR3 is 18 amino acids. Germline V gene data show CDR1 as SGHTS and CDR2 as YDEGEE. After removal of 4 bases from V and 5 bases from J, the junction contained 12 bases not matched to a gene. Here the CDR3 DNA reads TGTGCCAGCAGCCCCCGGACTAGCGGGGGGGCCCGGGCGGAGACCCAGTACTTC. Translating gives CASSPRTSGGARAETQYF.

This rearrangement joins TRBV18 to TRBJ1-1; no firm D call. This CDR3 has 17 amino acids. The germline gives CDR1 KGHSH, CDR2 LQKENI. V lost 0 bases to trimming and J lost 0 bases, with 14 bases between them. The CDR3 region is CASSPPSKSSLNTEAFF. The CDR3, as DNA: TGTGCCAGCTCACCACCTTCAAAGAGTTCATTGAACACTGAAGCTTTCTTT.

The V call is TRBV19, the J call TRBJ1-1, with 10 bases lining up with TRBD1. J was trimmed by 6 bases and V by 6 bases; bases with no gene match: 7. Germline V gene sequence: CDR1 LNHDA, CDR2 SQIVND (reference sequence). This CDR3 is 14 amino acids long. Here the CDR3 DNA reads TGTGCCAGTAGACGGACAGGGGGTGGTTCTGAAGCTTTCTTT. Amino acid sequence: CASRRTGGGSEAFF.

The chain is built from TRBV15 and TRBJ1-5, with D possibly TRBD1 on 5 matching bases. The CDR3 runs 13 residues. Trimming took 7 bases from V and 0 from J, leaving 7 bases between them. The germline CDR1 and CDR2 sequences are LNHNV and YYDKDF (reference sequence). CDR3 loop: CATTQGSNQPQHF. The DNA of the CDR3 is TGTGCCACCACCCAGGGTAGCAATCAGCCCCAGCATTTT.

The genes are TRBV12-3 or TRBV12-4 and TRBJ1-1; D not certain. Trimming cost V 8 bases and J 8 bases, with 12 bases left between them. The CDR3 length is 11 residues. CDR3 nucleotides: TGTGCCAGCCCGGGGTATTGGGAAGCTTTCTTT. Translation: CASPGYWEAFF.

The chain links TRBV28 to TRBJ1-5; TRBD1 is a possible D gene (5 bases). Germline CDR1 is MDHEN and CDR2 is SYDVKM. This CDR3 comprises 16 residues. Trimming shortened V by 1 base and J by 6 bases, and 16 bases separated the two germline ends. For the CDR3, the DNA is TGTGCCAGCAGTTTATTTGGCAGGGATAGTGGTCAGCCCCAGCATTTT. Translation gives CASSLFGRDSGQPQHF. The whole variable domain, filled in from reference TRBV28 and TRBJ1-5, reads DVKVTQSSRYLVKRTGEKVFLECVQDMDHENMFWYRQDPGLGLRLIYFSYDVKMKEKGDIPEGYSVSREKKERFSLILESASTNQTSMYLCASSLFGRDSGQPQHFGDGTRLSIL.

This rearrangement joins TRBV19 to TRBJ2-3; a possible D gene is TRBD2 (6 bases). The germline V gene has CDR1 LNHDA and CDR2 SQIVND (reference sequence). The CDR3 covers 15 residues. V lost 6 bases, J lost 4 bases, and 17 bases lay in between. The CDR3 loop reads CASSEVAGSADTQYF. DNA of the CDR3: TGTGCCAGTAGCGAAGTGGCGGGGAGCGCAGATACGCAGTATTTT. Together with reference TRBV19 and TRBJ2-3, the CDR3 gives the full variable domain: DGGITQSPKYLFRKEGQNVTLSCEQNLNHDAMYWYRQDPGQGLRLIYYSQIVNDFQKGDIAEGYSVSREKKESFPLTVTSAQKNPTAFYLCASSEVAGSADTQYFGPGTRLTVL.

The chain uses TRBV7-9 and TRBJ2-3; no reliable D call. V gave up 2 bases and J gave up 0 bases, with 6 bases separating them. This CDR3 spans 14 amino acids. Germline V gives CDR1 SEHNR, CDR2 FQNEAQ (reference sequence). CDR3 amino acids: CASSLRGSTDTQYF. The CDR3 DNA reads as TGTGCCAGCAGCTTAAGAGGCAGCACAGATACGCAGTATTTT. Full variable domain (rest looked up from reference TRBV7-9 and TRBJ2-3): DTGVSQNPRHKITKRGQNVTFRCDPISEHNRLYWYRQTLGQGPEFLTYFQNEAQLEKSRLLSDRFSAERPKGSFSTLEIQRTEQGDSAMYLCASSLRGSTDTQYFGPGTRLTVL.

The chain is built from TRBV5-1 and TRBJ2-1; TRBD2 agrees at 9 bases. Germline assignment: CDR1 SGHRS and CDR2 YFSETQ. V gave up 4 bases and J gave up 8 bases; unmatched junction bases: 10. This CDR3 region has 15 residues. This CDR3 reads CASSKTGTSIYEQFF. The CDR3 DNA sequence: TGCGCCAGCAGCAAAACCGGGACTAGCATCTATGAGCAGTTCTTC.

The chain carries TRBV6-6 and TRBJ2-4, with D hard to call. CDR3 size: 15 residues. Germline CDR1 is MNHNY and CDR2 is SVGAGI (reference sequence). The V gene lost 2 bases and the J gene lost 3 bases, with 11 bases spanning the gap. The chain's CDR3 is CASSYPGLDKNIQYF. The CDR3 coding sequence is TGTGCCAGCAGTTACCCGGGTCTAGACAAAAACATTCAGTACTTC.

The V and J genes are TRBV25-1 and TRBJ2-3; a possible D gene is TRBD2 (5 bases). CDR1 is MGHDK, CDR2 SYGVNS, per germline. This CDR3 has 13 amino acids. V lost 8 bases to trimming and J lost 4 bases, with 13 bases between them. The CDR3 nucleotides read TGTGCCAGCGGGCTAGCTGGCGCAGATACGCAGTATTTT. It is translated as CASGLAGADTQYF.